This T cell receptor (beta chain) comes out of a study of somatic mutations in cytotoxic T cells in rheumatoid arthritis. Sequencing used immunoSEQ multiplex PCR; TCRdb keeps in-frame clones, though not all of them. This table has 2,500 to 3,000 clones, roughly 80% appearing once. V lost 1 base, J lost 6 bases, and 10 bases lay in between. Germline V CDR1 and CDR2: SGHTA, FQGNSA. The CDR3 sequence is 14 residues long. This receptor was obtained from a man aged 55-75 years with rheumatoid arthritis. V and J are TRBV7-2 and TRBJ1-5; D call uncertain. Sequenced material: CD8+ T cells sorted from blood. The CDR3 spells CASSLDSLGQPQHF. DNA for the CDR3: TGTGCCAGCAGCTTAGACAGTTTGGGTCAGCCCCAGCATTTT.